This T cell receptor beta chain was sequenced during a study of long-term antiretroviral therapy in people with HIV. Study outcomes and limitations: Repertoires from HIV showed CDR3 length ranges narrower than those of controls. ART adherence, viral resistance and therapy changes went undocumented.

In regard to this clone: The antigen remains undetermined.

An immunoSEQ assay, version v3.0, was performed at survey level. Sequencing aimed to cover about 35,000-55,000 T-cell genomes per sample. The protocol was immunoSEQ multiplex PCR, while the TCRdb copy is restricted to in-frame clones and leaves out a portion. This table holds more than 20,000 clones, 85% found once. With 3 bases removed from V and 5 bases from J, the gap between germline ends came to 9 bases. This CDR3 is 13 amino acids long. In germline, CDR1 is SGHRS, CDR2 YFSETQ. The chain couples TRBV5-1 to TRBJ2-1; no clear D. The TCR was taken from a man aged 40-49 years with HIV. This material consisted of unsorted PBMCs, taken 2.3 years after starting antiretroviral therapy. The CDR3 protein is CASSSGYDNEQFF. The CDR3, as DNA: TGCGCCAGCAGCTCCGGTTACGACAATGAGCAGTTCTTC.